Presented here are 28 T cell receptor beta chains from one specimen sequenced in a study of post-analysis software for immune sequencing data. The study, taken as a whole, reports: Controls had lower frequencies than patients of five TRBV segments, which included TRBV5-6, TRBV5-1 and TRBV20-1.

Built from TCR beta cDNA, the libraries had unique molecular identifiers in them. Via MiXCR, TCRdb re-called the PCR reads, giving one row per CDR3 protein. Of a few hundred thousand distinct CDR3 sequences in the sample, approximately 46% were seen once. For these TCRs, the target antigens are not known. Sequencing used blood. The receptors here all came from a girl aged 10 to 17 with multiple sclerosis.

The chain recombines TRBV29-1 with TRBJ1-1; D is possibly TRBD1 (5 bases). Germline CDR1 SQVTM, CDR2 ANQGSEA. This CDR3 comprises 10 residues. This CDR3 is CSVQGAEAFF. The CDR3 coding sequence is TGCAGTGTTCAGGGAGCTGAAGCTTTCTTT. The variable domain in full, with the rest retrieved from reference TRBV29-1 and TRBJ1-1, is SAVISQKPSRDICQRGTSLTIQCQVDSQVTMMFWYRQQPGQSLTLIATANQGSEATYESGFVIDKFPISRPNLTFSTLTVSNMSPEDSSIYLCSVQGAEAFFGQGTRLTVV.

This clonotype was counted only a few times. The genes are TRBV28 and TRBJ2-7, with 12 bases aligning to TRBD1. The CDR3 runs 15 residues. Germline V CDR1 and CDR2: MDHEN, SYDVKM. The trim removed 5 bases at V and 5 bases at J, leaving 7 bases unmatched. The CDR3 DNA sequence: TGTGCCAGCAGTCACTCCGGGACAGGGGGCGACGAGCAGTACTTC. It encodes CASSHSGTGGDEQYF.

A word on this clonotype: Compared with germline, one end of the junction differs, possibly owing to a read error. The rearrangement joins TRBV7-9 to TRBJ2-3; D not resolved. Germline CDR1 reads SEHNR; CDR2 reads FQNEAQ (reference sequence). This CDR3 contains 16 residues. CDR3 bases: TGTGCCAGCAGCCTGATGGCAGGTGGTAGCACAGACACGCAGTATTTT. Translation gives CASSLMAGGSTDTQYF. Supplemented by reference TRBV7-9 and TRBJ2-3, the full variable domain reads DTGVSQNPRHKITKRGQNVTFRCDPISEHNRLYWYRQTLGQGPEFLTYFQNEAQLEKSRLLSDRFSAERPKGSFSTLEIQRTEQGDSAMYLCASSLMAGGSTDTQYFGPGTRLTVL.

On this clonotype: Relative to the germline gene, one junction end is altered; a read error may explain this. V and J are TRBV3-1 and TRBJ1-1; D not certain. The germline CDR1 and CDR2 sequences are LGHDT and YNNKEL (reference sequence). The CDR3 runs to 13 residues. The CDR3 reads CASSPQHGTETFF. The CDR3 nucleotides read TGTGCCAGCAGCCCACAACATGGCACTGAAACTTTCTTT.

This clonotype was counted between two and nine times. V gene TRBV24-1 combines with J gene TRBJ2-7; 8 bases agree with TRBD1. This CDR3 is built from 16 residues. Germline lookup yields CDR1 KGHDR and CDR2 SFDVKD. J gave up 3 bases and V 3 bases, and 9 bases lay outside the gene matches. CDR3 sequence: CATSDPARTGNYEQYF. CDR3 sequence (DNA): TGTGCCACCAGTGATCCTGCTCGGACAGGGAACTACGAGCAGTACTTC.

This clonotype was seen more than once but under ten times. The rearrangement uses TRBV10-3 and TRBJ1-5; D might be TRBD1 (5 bases). The CDR3 runs 15 residues. Germline V gene lookup returns CDR1 ENHRY and CDR2 SYGVKD. V gave up 0 bases and J gave up 3 bases, with 9 bases separating them. The chain's CDR3 is CAISESGRINQPQHF. For the CDR3, the DNA is TGTGCCATCAGTGAGTCGGGACGAATCAATCAGCCCCAGCATTTT.

The V call is TRBV29-1, the J call TRBJ1-5, with D maybe TRBD1 (5 bases). Trimming left V 5 bases short and J 0 bases short, with 14 bases between. Looked up from germline, CDR1 is SQVTM and CDR2 is ANQGSEA. CDR3 size: 15 residues. The CDR3, as DNA: TGCAGCGTTCTCTTGGGGGGGGATAGCAATCAGCCCCAGCATTTT. It specifies CSVLLGGDSNQPQHF.

In this sample, this clonotype turned up many times. The chain links TRBV2 to TRBJ2-1, with 7 bases fitting TRBD2. The CDR3 has 15 amino acids. The ends lost 6 bases at V and 0 bases at J; junction bases unmatched: 5. Germline values: CDR1 SNHLY, CDR2 FYNNEI. CDR3 loop: CASRASGSSYNEQFF. The CDR3 region has the DNA TGTGCCAGCAGGGCTAGCGGAAGCTCCTACAATGAGCAGTTCTTC.

This clonotype occurred once. The chain links TRBV20-1 to TRBJ2-5; 9 nucleotides match TRBD1. J lost 5 bases, V lost 3 bases, and 7 bases had no gene match. Germline CDR1 is DFQATT and CDR2 is SNEGSKA (reference sequence). The CDR3 runs 14 residues. The CDR3 bases are TGCAGTGCTAGCATGACAGGGGGGGAGGAGACCCAGTACTTC. It encodes CSASMTGGEETQYF.

V gene TRBV7-9 combines with J gene TRBJ2-5; D gene ambiguous. CDR1 and CDR2 (germline): SEHNR, FQNEAQ (reference sequence). This CDR3 spans 14 amino acids. Deletions cut 5 bases from V and 0 bases from J, with 10 bases between. CDR3 region: CASSTYSNQETQYF. CDR3 sequence (DNA): TGTGCCAGCAGCACTTACAGCAACCAAGAGACCCAGTACTTC.

V usage is TRBV6-5 and J usage is TRBJ1-6, with a possible D match to TRBD1 (5 bases). Trimming left V 0 bases short and J 12 bases short, with 18 bases between. CDR1 is MNHEY and CDR2 is SVGAGI in the germline V gene. The CDR3 contains 16 residues. CDR3 DNA: TGTGCCAGCAGTTACTCGGTTGGCAGGGAAAGGAGACCCCTCCACTTT. This encodes CASSYSVGRERRPLHF.

The rearrangement joins TRBV20-1 to TRBJ1-2; TRBD1 matches 8 bases. CDR1 and CDR2 (germline): DFQATT, SNEGSKA (reference sequence). CDR3 length: 13 residues. After removal of 3 bases from V and 10 bases from J, the junction contained 10 bases not matched to a gene. The CDR3: CSARTGASLDYTF. The CDR3 DNA reads TGCAGTGCTAGGACAGGGGCCTCGTTGGACTACACCTTC.

In its sample, this clonotype was seen once. This chain uses TRBV15 with TRBJ2-4; 9 nucleotides align to TRBD1. This CDR3 comprises 14 residues. Germline-derived CDR1 and CDR2 are LNHNV and YYDKDF (reference sequence). The junction had 15 bases not matched to a gene; V was cut back by 8 bases and J by 13 bases. CDR3 nucleotide sequence: TGTGCCACCTCCCGGGACAGGGCGAATAAGGAGCAGTACTTC. This translates into CATSRDRANKEQYF.

At least ten counts were recorded for this clonotype. The chain employs TRBV29-1 and TRBJ2-3; 8 nucleotides line up with TRBD1. The J segment lost 10 bases and the V segment lost 3 bases, leaving 6 bases of the junction unmatched. The length of the CDR3 is 12 residues. CDR1 and CDR2 from the germline V gene are SQVTM and ANQGSEA. The CDR3 loop is CSVDQGALAQYF. As DNA, the CDR3 is TGCAGCGTTGACCAGGGGGCCTTGGCGCAGTATTTT.

This clonotype has only a few counts. This sequence joins TRBV20-1 and TRBJ2-7; tentative D call: TRBD1 (5 bases). V lost 4 bases and J lost 0, with 10 bases in between. Germline V gene lookup returns CDR1 DFQATT and CDR2 SNEGSKA (reference sequence). CDR3 length: 13 residues. The CDR3, as DNA: TGCAGTGCTACATGGGGCAGCTCCTACGAGCAGTACTTC. It yields the protein CSATWGSSYEQYF.

The CDR3 reads CASSDAGAGYEQYF. DNA of the CDR3: TGTGCCAGTAGTGACGCGGGAGCAGGATACGAGCAGTACTTC. The chain couples TRBV19 to TRBJ2-7; 7 nucleotides agree with TRBD2. The germline V gene has CDR1 LNHDA and CDR2 SQIVND (reference sequence). The ends lost 5 bases at V and 4 bases at J; junction bases unmatched: 8. The CDR3 contains 14 residues.

This rearrangement joins TRBV4-1 to TRBJ1-2, with D hard to call. V was cut by 1 base and J by 0 bases, with 12 bases left in between. The CDR3 runs 16 residues. The V gene's germline CDR1 is MGHRA and CDR2 YSYEKL. Here the CDR3 reads CASSQGLLRANYGYTF. The CDR3 DNA follows: TGCGCCAGCAGCCAAGGACTCCTTCGAGCTAACTATGGCTACACCTTC.

CDR3 DNA: TGCAGTGCTAGACCCCGGAGCTCCTACAATGAGCAGTTCTTC. It translates to CSARPRSSYNEQFF. The J gene is TRBJ2-1, the V gene TRBV20-1; the D is unclear. Looked up from germline, CDR1 is DFQATT and CDR2 is SNEGSKA (reference sequence). This CDR3 is 14 amino acids long. Between the trimmed V and J ends, which lost 2 bases and 0 bases, there was a span of 8 bases.

This clonotype was counted between two and nine times. The J gene is TRBJ2-7, the V gene TRBV4-1; 8 bases are shared with TRBD1. This CDR3 region has 16 residues. CDR1 and CDR2 from the germline V gene are MGHRA and YSYEKL. V shed 3 bases and J 0 bases; nucleotides not matched to a gene: 7. The CDR3 sequence is CASSQLGTGSSYEQYF. CDR3 bases: TGCGCCAGCAGCCAGCTCGGGACAGGTAGCTCCTACGAGCAGTACTTC.

In this sample, this clonotype turned up a few times. The V gene is TRBV20-1, the J gene TRBJ1-1, with D perhaps matching TRBD1 (6 bases). The germline V gene encodes CDR1 DFQATT and CDR2 SNEGSKA (reference sequence). V gave up 3 bases and J gave up 9 bases, with 17 bases separating them. The CDR3 runs 13 residues. The CDR3 protein is CSASVQGLGKAFF. The CDR3 coding sequence is TGCAGTGCTAGCGTACAGGGCTTGGGAAAAGCTTTCTTT.

For the CDR3, the DNA is TGTGCCAGCAGTGCCACTAGCGGCCTTCTCTCCTACGAGCAGTACTTC. Encoded protein: CASSATSGLLSYEQYF. The chain links TRBV7-2 to TRBJ2-7, with 8 bases aligning to TRBD2. Trimming took 6 bases from V and 0 from J; bases not matched to a gene: 10. CDR3 size: 16 residues. In germline, CDR1 is SGHTA, CDR2 FQGNSA.

J is TRBJ2-1 and V is TRBV29-1; 13 bases align to TRBD2. V was clipped by 8 bases and J by 6 bases; unmatched bases: 7. Germline V gene sequence: CDR1 SQVTM, CDR2 ANQGSEA. The CDR3 covers 14 residues. This CDR3 is CSSLTSGRFNEQFF. The CDR3 DNA sequence: TGCAGCTCCCTGACTAGCGGGAGGTTCAATGAGCAGTTCTTC.

This clonotype was counted at least ten times. The rearrangement joins TRBV5-6 to TRBJ2-7; TRBD2 matches at 9 bases. Germline V gene lookup returns CDR1 SGHDT and CDR2 YYEEEE. The CDR3 contains 15 residues. The junction had 8 bases not matched to a gene; V was cut back by 0 bases and J by 7 bases. The CDR3 nucleotides are TGTGCCAGCAGCTTGGGATCGGTAGCGGGAGATGAGCAGTACTTC. Translated, it gives CASSLGSVAGDEQYF.

V gene TRBV28 combines with J gene TRBJ1-1; D is ambiguous. The CDR3 runs 12 residues. CDR1 MDHEN and CDR2 SYDVKM come from the germline V gene. DNA of the CDR3: TGTGCGATCAGATTCATGAACACTGAAGCTTTCTTT. As protein: CAIRFMNTEAFF.

The rearrangement uses TRBV6-6 and TRBJ2-3; TRBD2 aligns across 8 bases. The V and J ends lost 6 bases and 3 bases, in that order; junction bases with no gene match: 11. This CDR3 spans 16 amino acids. CDR1 and CDR2 (germline): MNHNY, SVGAGI (reference sequence). CDR3 amino acids: CASSPTAGVKTDTQYF. Written as DNA, the CDR3 is TGTGCCAGCAGCCCGACAGCGGGAGTGAAAACAGATACGCAGTATTTT.

The V gene is TRBV29-1, the J gene TRBJ2-7; TRBD2 might be the D (5 bases). Trimming shortened V by 4 bases and J by 5 bases, and 12 bases separated the two germline ends. CDR3 size: 12 residues. In germline, CDR1 is SQVTM, CDR2 ANQGSEA. Here the CDR3 reads CSVAPGGHEQYF. The CDR3 nucleotides are TGCAGCGTTGCGCCCGGAGGTCACGAGCAGTACTTC.

The chain uses TRBV7-9 and TRBJ2-5, with unresolved D. The CDR3 loop spans 13 amino acids. V was pared by 3 bases and J by 5 bases, with 10 bases between. CDR1 and CDR2 from the germline V gene are SEHNR and FQNEAQ (reference sequence). CDR3 coding DNA: TGTGCCAGCAGCTTCAGTGATCTGGAGACCCAGTACTTC. Translated, it gives CASSFSDLETQYF.

This clonotype came up a few times. The chain couples TRBV12-3 or TRBV12-4 to TRBJ1-2; D is ambiguous. The CDR3 has 13 amino acids. V was trimmed by 7 bases and J by 0 bases, leaving 9 bases between them. DNA for the CDR3: TGTGCCAGCACCTCCGAGGCTAACTATGGCTACACCTTC. It translates to CASTSEANYGYTF.